The sequence of this TCR beta chain was determined in a study of blood T cell repertoires in COVID-19. Only in-frame clones appear in the TCRdb table, and some are missing; sequencing was by immunoSEQ multiplex PCR. The table includes about 220,000 clones, roughly 87% detected once. CDR1 is ENHRY, CDR2 SYGVKD, per germline. This CDR3 comprises 13 residues. The V gene lost 11 bases and the J gene lost 2 bases, with 15 bases spanning the gap. The rearrangement links TRBV10-3 to TRBJ1-1; perhaps TRBD1 as D (6 bases). The receptor was derived from a man in his forties with active or convalescent COVID-19. Sequencing input: peripheral blood. The CDR3 reads CASQDSFNTEAFF. CDR3 coding DNA: TGTGCCTCCCAGGACAGTTTTAACACTGAAGCTTTCTTT.